Included here is one TCR beta chain sequence, with context. In this sample, this clonotype turned up a few times. No cognate antigen has been identified for it. No much larger clone exists at a distance of one base, and base qualities are not known. Sequencer: Illumina NovaSeq 6000. Using 5'RACE with constant-segment primers, TCRalpha and TCRbeta cDNA libraries were constructed, with sample barcodes and unique molecular identifiers added in the process. RNA was extracted from every sample with Trizol reagent. Library amplification was performed in two PCR steps, and a second sample barcode and Illumina TruSeq adapters were introduced in the second step. Libraries were sequenced on an Illumina NovaSeq with 2 x 150 bp paired-end reads. Concerning the study's data processing: Reads were demultiplexed and collapsed into UMI-guided consensus sequences with migec v1.2.7. With mixcr v2.1.11, UMI consensuses were aligned to TRA and TRB V and J templates and assembled into clonotypes. A clonotype was counted as expanded or contracted only when both edgeR and NoisET called the clonotype significant, with the noise models trained on biological replicates. For edgeR calls, a false discovery rate-adjusted p below 0.01 and a log2 fold-change threshold of 1 were applied. As an exploratory analysis of dynamics, max-normalized trajectories of the 1000 most abundant clonotypes were examined by PCA with hierarchical clustering. Separately sequenced CD4+ and CD8+ repertoires were used to assign the CD4 or CD8 phenotype of responding clones. TCRdb trimmed the raw reads at Q25, called clones with MiXCR and kept productive beta chains. CDR3 protein sequences are deduplicated, and each keeps its most common genes and DNA. None of the V and J calls come from the authors' own analysis; TCRdb made them. For this sample the table gives just over 50,000 distinct CDR3 sequences, of which over 8.5% were detected only once. 10% to 15% of the sample lies in the top ten.

These data originate in a study of T-cell memory formation after mild COVID-19 (dated by TCRdb to about 2021). Turning to the overall study: Most TCR sequence clusters were specific to one of the two donors. Two young, previously healthy adult volunteers made up the cohort, one male and one female. In two donors, T-cell clones that expanded and contracted after mild COVID-19 were followed by sequencing TCRalpha and TCRbeta repertoires longitudinally.

Reading the germline V gene gives CDR1 MDHEN and CDR2 SYDVKM. Spanning cysteine to phenylalanine, the CDR3 consists of 16 amino acids. Only the CDR3 DNA stays, 48 bases, in frame from base 1. The junction shows trimming of 7 bases on V and 6 bases on J, plus 22 bases between the germline ends. Overall results and qualifications from the work: SARS-CoV-2 specificity of the second-wave clones peaking on day 37 was not confirmed. The study covered only a couple of mild cases, and larger cohorts including severe cases with pre-infection samples were considered necessary. Contracting CD4+ clones were located mainly in the CM and EM memory subsets, whereas CD8+ clones were found to be enriched in EMRA. Clones that contracted from day 15 to 85 showed balanced CD4/CD8 phenotypes, whereas a second wave of clones that expanded from day 15 to 37 leaned towards CD4+. Some responding clones were detected in pre-infection memory, suggesting pre-existing cross-reactive memory T cells joined the SARS-CoV-2 response.

Ficoll-Paque density gradient centrifugation was the method used to isolate PBMCs. Sequencing was performed on PBMCs or a T cell subset sorted from them (not recorded which). The rearranged segments are TRBV28 and TRBJ1-5; the D gene is perhaps TRBD1, on 5 matching bases. This receptor was taken from an adult woman who had mild COVID-19 (a few samples of this study predate the infection). The sample titles of this study are shuffled in the database, so cell type and time point are left out; the donor was told from shared clones. The DNA sequence is given as TGTGCCAGCAACCCGGCGGACCTCCAGGGAGGTCAGCCCCAGCATTTT. Protein translation: CASNPADLQGGQPQHF. Supplemented by the reference TRBV28 and TRBJ1-5 proteins around the CDR3, the complete variable domain is DVKVTQSSRYLVKRTGEKVFLECVQDMDHENMFWYRQDPGLGLRLIYFSYDVKMKEKGDIPEGYSVSREKKERFSLILESASTNQTSMYLCASNPADLQGGQPQHFGDGTRLSIL.